What follows describes a single T cell receptor beta chain. Its matching antigen is unknown. Profiling relied on immunoSEQ multiplex PCR, and the TCRdb table lists in-frame clones only, not all of them. The sample includes 95,000 to 150,000 clones, roughly 84% of them seen just once. V dropped 0 bases and J dropped 6 bases, with 12 bases sitting between them. This CDR3 has 15 residues. Germline CDR1 MGHRA, CDR2 YSYEKL. This entry is derived from a study of T cell responses to AZD1222 COVID-19 vaccine. Study results and caveats: In the spike-specific TCR repertoire, nearly half reportedly target unmutated variant regions.

The source is an adult in good health. The V call is TRBV4-1, the J call TRBJ1-5, with unresolved D. Source: peripheral blood, taken on day 0 of AZD1222 vaccination. CDR3 sequence (DNA): TGCGCCAGCAGCCAAGACGGTTCGGAAGGTCAGCCCCAGCATTTT. Residues: CASSQDGSEGQPQHF.